Each of the 2 T cell receptor beta chains below was sequenced from the same sample in a study of monozygotic twins with inflammatory bowel disease. TCRdb reprocessed the 5' RACE reads; each CDR3 protein has one entry and no DNA is given. This table lists around 410,000 distinct CDR3 sequences. The sequenced sample consisted of blood. All receptors derive from a human donor with ulcerative colitis or Crohn's disease, or a healthy co-twin of an affected twin (not recorded which).

V gene TRBV25-1 combines with J gene TRBJ1-4; with no DNA, the TCRdb D assignment of TRBD1 cannot be verified. This CDR3 comprises 14 residues. Germline CDR1 is MGHDK and CDR2 is SYGVNS. CDR3 loop: CASGGDRSNEKLFF.

The chain joins TRBV29-1 to TRBJ1-4. The CDR3 sequence is 11 residues long. Germline assignment: CDR1 SQVTM and CDR2 ANQGSEA. The CDR3: CSAGFLEKLFF.